Listed below are T cell receptor beta chains from one sample, sequenced in a study of shared clonotypes between healthy human individuals. Profiling relied on immunoSEQ multiplex PCR, and the TCRdb table lists in-frame clones only, not all of them. The data hold about 820,000 clones, with 90% to 95% observed a single time. What was sequenced was naive CD8+ T cells sorted from blood. The source is a young man in good health. The CDR3 runs from the conserved cysteine through the conserved F or W. A D gene is named only where the DNA matches it firmly. Some rows have no size entry. The others give once, few or many, or a class for an expanded clone.

NA | TRBD1 | TRBJ2-7 | TRBV5-1 | CASSEFPGQGALPSYEQYF | TGCGCCAGCAGCGAATTCCCGGGACAGGGGGCTCTTCCCTCTTACGAGCAGTACTTC
NA | NA | TRBJ2-1 | TRBV7-8 | CASSLPGPSSYNEQFF | TGTGCCAGCAGCTTACCAGGCCCGAGCTCCTACAATGAGCAGTTCTTC
NA | NA | TRBJ1-1 | TRBV19 | CASRSLNTEAFF | TGTGCCAGTAGAAGCTTGAACACTGAAGCTTTCTTT
NA | NA | TRBJ2-7 | TRBV28 | CASSSAALEQYF | TGTGCCAGCAGCAGCGCGGCGCTCGAGCAGTACTTC
NA | TRBD2 | TRBJ2-7 | TRBV10-3 | CAISEMSSGVYEQYF | TGTGCCATCAGTGAGATGTCTAGCGGAGTCTACGAGCAGTACTTC
NA | NA | TRBJ2-5 | TRBV2 | CASTPGQTQYF | TGTGCCAGCACCCCCGGCCAGACCCAGTACTTC
NA | NA | TRBJ2-7 | TRBV6-6 | CASRNVGYEQYF | TGTGCCAGCAGGAACGTGGGTTACGAGCAGTACTTC
NA | NA | TRBJ1-5 | TRBV19 | CASSIWQYNQPQHF | TGTGCCAGTAGTATTTGGCAGTACAATCAGCCCCAGCATTTT
NA | NA | TRBJ2-7 | TRBV7-6 | CASSTRDGEQYF | TGTGCCAGCAGCACCAGGGACGGCGAGCAGTACTTC
NA | NA | TRBJ2-1 | TRBV2 | CASRDTTPPNNEQFF | TGTGCCAGCAGAGACACCACCCCCCCCAACAATGAGCAGTTCTTC
NA | NA | TRBJ1-6 | TRBV7-9 | CASSLATSPLHF | TGTGCCAGCAGCTTAGCGACTTCACCCCTCCACTTT
NA | NA | TRBJ2-5 | TRBV9 | CASAPPRIETQYF | TGTGCCAGCGCGCCTCCTAGAATAGAGACCCAGTACTTC
NA | NA | TRBJ2-7 | TRBV19 | CASSIRDGYEQYF | TGTGCCAGTAGTATAAGAGACGGCTACGAGCAGTACTTC
NA | TRBD1 | TRBJ2-6 | TRBV27 | CASSGGQGATGANVLTF | TGTGCCAGCAGTGGGGGACAGGGGGCGACTGGGGCCAACGTCCTGACTTTC
NA | NA | TRBJ1-1 | TRBV5-4 | CASSLVAGGRTEAFF | TGTGCCAGCAGCTTGGTGGCGGGAGGCCGCACTGAAGCTTTCTTT
NA | NA | TRBJ2-3 | TRBV7-2 | CASSFPPRGGHDTQYF | TGTGCCAGCAGCTTCCCGCCCAGGGGGGGGCACGATACGCAGTATTTT
NA | TRBD2 | TRBJ2-5 | TRBV9 | CASSAGLAGVWGEETQYF | TGTGCCAGCAGCGCGGGACTAGCGGGAGTGTGGGGGGAAGAGACCCAGTACTTC
NA | NA | TRBJ2-1 | TRBV29-1 | CSVEGSVVYNWDEQFF | TGCAGCGTTGAAGGCTCCGTAGTATACAATTGGGATGAGCAGTTCTTC
NA | TRBD2 | TRBJ2-1 | TRBV11-2 | CASSLASGSFNEQFF | TGTGCCAGCAGCTTGGCTAGCGGGAGTTTCAATGAGCAGTTCTTC
NA | NA | TRBJ1-2 | TRBV2 | CASSEADNENYGYTF | TGTGCCAGCAGTGAAGCCGATAATGAGAACTATGGCTACACCTTC
NA | NA | TRBJ2-7 | TRBV10-3 | CAISEDRIYEQYF | TGTGCCATCAGTGAGGACAGGATCTACGAGCAGTACTTC
NA | NA | TRBJ2-7 | TRBV6-1 | CASSEWLGYEQYF | TGTGCCAGCAGTGAATGGCTGGGCTACGAGCAGTACTTC
NA | NA | TRBJ2-1 | TRBV19 | CASSTDTSSYNEQFF | TGTGCCAGTAGTACCGACACGAGCTCCTACAATGAGCAGTTCTTC
NA | NA | TRBJ1-1 | TRBV27 | CASSLSLGGGTEAFF | TGTGCCAGCAGTTTATCTTTAGGCGGGGGCACTGAAGCTTTCTTT
NA | TRBD1 | TRBJ2-7 | TRBV7-9 | CASSQGTGISYEQYF | TGTGCCAGCAGCCAAGGGACAGGGATCTCCTACGAGCAGTACTTC
NA | NA | TRBJ1-1 | TRBV6-5 | CASSPSSGGGTEAFF | TGTGCCAGCAGTCCCTCCTCGGGGGGGGGCACTGAAGCTTTCTTT
once | NA | TRBJ2-7 | TRBV6-1 | CASHDGTSVEQYF | TGTGCCAGCCACGACGGGACGTCCGTCGAGCAGTACTTC
NA | TRBD2 | TRBJ2-7 | TRBV13 | CASSGLAESSYEQYF | TGTGCCAGCAGCGGACTAGCGGAAAGCTCCTACGAGCAGTACTTC
once | NA | TRBJ2-5 | TRBV9 | CASSVEDWGGTQETQYF | TGTGCCAGCAGCGTAGAGGATTGGGGGGGCACCCAAGAGACCCAGTACTTC
NA | NA | TRBJ2-3 | TRBV27 | CASSLAAGYLVDTQYF | TGTGCCAGCAGTTTAGCGGCAGGTTACCTCGTGGATACGCAGTATTTT
NA | NA | TRBJ2-7 | TRBV5-6 | CASSLGTSSYEQYF | TGTGCCAGCAGCTTGGGTACTAGCAGTTACGAGCAGTACTTC
NA | NA | TRBJ2-7 | TRBV7-9 | CASSPQGGSGYEQYF | TGTGCCAGCAGCCCCCAGGGGGGTAGTGGATACGAGCAGTACTTC
NA | TRBD1 | TRBJ2-3 | TRBV5-3 | CARSLAGGVTDTQYF | TGTGCCAGAAGCTTGGCAGGGGGCGTCACAGATACGCAGTATTTT
NA | NA | TRBJ2-2 | TRBV21-1 | CASSFNGAGGNTGELFF | TGTGCCAGCAGTTTCAACGGGGCGGGAGGGAACACCGGGGAGCTGTTTTTT
NA | NA | TRBJ2-7 | TRBV7-2 | CASSLGGGASYEQYF | TGTGCCAGCAGCCTGGGGGGGGGCGCCTCCTACGAGCAGTACTTC
NA | NA | TRBJ2-1 | TRBV4-2 | CASSQEGELSSYNEQFF | TGTGCCAGCAGCCAAGAAGGTGAGCTTAGCTCCTACAATGAGCAGTTCTTC
NA | TRBD2 | TRBJ2-2 | TRBV9 | CASSVGEGGATNTGELFF | TGTGCCAGCAGCGTAGGCGAGGGAGGGGCAACGAACACCGGGGAGCTGTTTTTT
NA | TRBD2 | TRBJ2-1 | TRBV7-9 | CASSFNSGRFSYNEQFF | TGTGCCAGCAGCTTTAATAGCGGGAGGTTCTCCTACAATGAGCAGTTCTTC
NA | TRBD2 | TRBJ2-1 | TRBV7-9 | CASSPTGTSSNEQFF | TGTGCCAGCAGCCCCACCGGGACTAGCTCTAATGAGCAGTTCTTC
NA | NA | TRBJ2-1 | TRBV27 | CASSLVSHNEQFF | TGTGCCAGCAGTTTAGTCTCGCACAATGAGCAGTTCTTC
NA | TRBD2 | TRBJ2-7 | TRBV2 | CASRTSGSSYEQYF | TGTGCCAGCAGGACTAGCGGGAGCTCCTACGAGCAGTACTTC
NA | NA | TRBJ2-3 | TRBV18 | CASSPGQITDTQYF | TGTGCCAGCTCCCCTGGACAGATCACAGATACGCAGTATTTT
NA | NA | TRBJ2-2 | TRBV7-2 | CASRLPTGELFF | TGTGCCAGCAGATTACCCACCGGGGAGCTGTTTTTT
NA | NA | TRBJ1-1 | TRBV4-1 | CASREGVPSGGRTEAFF | TGCGCCAGCAGGGAAGGGGTTCCCTCGGGGGGTCGGACTGAAGCTTTCTTT